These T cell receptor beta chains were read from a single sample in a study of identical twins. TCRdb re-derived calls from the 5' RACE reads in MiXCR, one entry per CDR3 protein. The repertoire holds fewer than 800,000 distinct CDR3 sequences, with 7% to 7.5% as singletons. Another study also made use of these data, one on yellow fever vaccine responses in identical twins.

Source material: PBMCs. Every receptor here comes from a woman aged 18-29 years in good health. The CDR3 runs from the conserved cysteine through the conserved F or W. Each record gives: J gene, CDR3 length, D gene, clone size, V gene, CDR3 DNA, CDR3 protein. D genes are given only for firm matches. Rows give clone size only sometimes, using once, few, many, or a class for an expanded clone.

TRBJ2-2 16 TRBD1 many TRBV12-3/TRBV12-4 TGTGCCAGCAGTCCCGTCGGGACAGTTCTGACCGGGGAGCTGTTTTTT CASSPVGTVLTGELFF
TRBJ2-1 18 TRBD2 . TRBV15 TGTGCCACCAGCAGAGATATCATGGGACTAGCGGGAGAAGATGAGCAGTTCTTC CATSRDIMGLAGEDEQFF
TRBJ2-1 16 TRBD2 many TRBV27 TGTGCCAGCAGTCCTACCCGGACTAGCGGGAGAAATGAGCAGTTCTTC CASSPTRTSGRNEQFF
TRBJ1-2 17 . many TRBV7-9 TGTGCCAGCAGCTTAGGACCTTCCAAAGGCCTAGGAGGTGGCTACACCTTC CASSLGPSKGLGGGYTF
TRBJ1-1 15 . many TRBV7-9 TGTGCCAGTAACGTAGGAGGCCCCCTGAACACTGAAGCTTTCTTT CASNVGGPLNTEAFF
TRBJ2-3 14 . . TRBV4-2 TGTGCCATGGGCACCGGGCTAGCCTCGGATACGCAGTATTTT CAMGTGLASDTQYF
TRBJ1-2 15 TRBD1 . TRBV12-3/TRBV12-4 TGTGCCAGCAGGGATGCCGGGACAGTGGGCTATGGCTACACCTTC CASRDAGTVGYGYTF
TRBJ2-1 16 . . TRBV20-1 TGCTGTGCTAGAGAGGGCGGGGCTAGCTCCTACAATGAGCAGTTCTTC CCAREGGASSYNEQFF
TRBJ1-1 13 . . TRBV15 TGTGCCACCAGCAGAGCGCCATACACTGAAGCTTTCTTT CATSRAPYTEAFF
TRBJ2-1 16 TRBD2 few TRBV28 TGTGCCAGCAGTTGGACTAGCGGGAGGGCTGGGGATGAGCAGTTCTTC CASSWTSGRAGDEQFF
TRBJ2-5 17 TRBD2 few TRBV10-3 TGTGCCATCAGTGAGTCGGTGGCTAGCGGGCCCCAAGAGACCCAGTACTTC CAISESVASGPQETQYF
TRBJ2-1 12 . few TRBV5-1 TGCGCCAGCAGCTTGGACGGGACAGAGCAGTTCTTC CASSLDGTEQFF
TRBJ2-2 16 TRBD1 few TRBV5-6 TGTGCCAGCAGTCGGACGACAGGGGCCAACACCGGGGAGCTGTTTTTT CASSRTTGANTGELFF
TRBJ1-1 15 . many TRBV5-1 TGCGCCAGCAGCCCTAGTGGGCAATTGAACACTGAAGCTTTCTTT CASSPSGQLNTEAFF
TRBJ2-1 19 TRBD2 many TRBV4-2 TGTGCCAGCAGCCAAGATGGAGCGGGAGGTTTAAGCTCCTACAATGAGCAGTTCTTC CASSQDGAGGLSSYNEQFF
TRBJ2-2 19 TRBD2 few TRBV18 TGTGCCAGCTCACCATTGGAGCGGGGGGCTGCCCAGAACACCGGGGAGCTGTTTTTT CASSPLERGAAQNTGELFF
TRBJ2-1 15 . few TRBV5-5 TGTGCCAGCAGGCCCGGGGGAAATAGTATGAGTGAGCAGTTCTTC CASRPGGNSMSEQFF
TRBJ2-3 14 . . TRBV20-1 TGCAGTGCAGGGGACAACCGCCCCACAGATACGCAGTATTTT CSAGDNRPTDTQYF
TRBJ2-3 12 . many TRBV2 TGTGCCAGCGTCCCTGAGATCGATACGCAGTATTTT CASVPEIDTQYF
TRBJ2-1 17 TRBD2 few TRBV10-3 TGTGCCATCAGTGAGTCGTTAGGCGCTAGCGGGGGGGGTGAGCAGTTCTTC CAISESLGASGGGEQFF
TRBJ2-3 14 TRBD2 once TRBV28 TGTGCCAGCTGTGGGCGGGGGGGCCTAGATACGCAGTATTTT CASCGRGGLDTQYF
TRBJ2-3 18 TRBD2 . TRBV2 TGTGCCAGCAGACCGAATAGCGGGAGGGGAACTAGCACAGATACGCAGTATTTT CASRPNSGRGTSTDTQYF
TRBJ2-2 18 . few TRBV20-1 TGCAGTGCTAGAGACTCCGGGAATGGATACTGGAACACCGGGGAGCTGTTTTTT CSARDSGNGYWNTGELFF
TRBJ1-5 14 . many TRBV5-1 TGCGCCAGCAGCTTAACGGGGGGCAGACAGCCCCAGCATTTT CASSLTGGRQPQHF
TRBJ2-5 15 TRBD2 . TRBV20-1 TGCAGTGCTAGAGCGTTAGCGGGAGGGCAAGAGACCCAGTACTTC CSARALAGGQETQYF
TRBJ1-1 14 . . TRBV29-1 TGCAGCGTTGAAGCCCGATTAGTCAGGGGAAAAGCTTTCTTT CSVEARLVRGKAFF
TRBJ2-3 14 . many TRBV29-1 TGCAGCGTTGACCCGGGAGTCAGCCCAGATACGCAGTATTTT CSVDPGVSPDTQYF
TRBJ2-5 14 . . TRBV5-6 TGTGCCAGCAGCTTGGCCTCAGGGGCGGAGACCCAGTACTTC CASSLASGAETQYF
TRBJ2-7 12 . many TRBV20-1 TGCAGTGCTAGGCTAGCCACCTACGAGCAGTACTTC CSARLATYEQYF
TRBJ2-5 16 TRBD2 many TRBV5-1 TGCGCCAGCAGGACCGGACTAGCGGGTTTCCAAGAGACCCAGTACTTC CASRTGLAGFQETQYF